This T cell receptor (beta chain) was captured in a study of blood T cell repertoires in COVID-19. At the level of the study: Acute and convalescent COVID-19 specimens originated in the United States, Italy and Spain. From T cells, B-cell-depleted T cells, or PBMCs came the material, which was cDNA or gDNA.

Per the authors' pipeline: Estimated nucleated cell counts came from reference gene primer amplification. Method: immunoSEQ multiplex PCR; TCRdb's copy keeps in-frame clones and lacks some. V and J calls and clone size are copied from that table; D and trimming were computed from the DNA. The table records 150,000 to 200,000 clones, 94% of them present only once. Germline loops: CDR1 SGHRS, CDR2 YFSETQ. The V and J ends lost 2 bases and 2 bases, in that order; junction bases with no gene match: 1. This CDR3 has 15 residues. While infection was still active, Seattle patients were enrolled and then followed longitudinally.

This TCR was sampled from a man aged 30 to 39 with COVID-19, enrolled during active disease. Sequencing input: peripheral blood. The gene calls are TRBV5-1 and TRBJ2-1; 10 bases map to TRBD2. CDR3 in DNA: TGCGCCAGCAGCTTAAGCGGGGGGGCCTACAATGAGCAGTTCTTC. Residues: CASSLSGGAYNEQFF.